This TCR beta chain came from a study of T cell repertoires in cytomegalovirus infection. Study summary: Based on public TCR beta signatures, there were indications of CMV infection and of a matching HLA type.

The CDR3 totals 12 residues. Germline V gene data show CDR1 as SGHTA and CDR2 as FQGNSA. Trimming took off 5 bases at V and 7 bases at J, with 11 bases between the two ends. Study results and limitations: Ex vivo, HLA-C-restricted CMV-specific TCR beta clonotypes prevailed over the rest of the response.

A single record per CDR3 protein comes from TCRdb applying MiXCR to the reads. Among 350,000 to 400,000 distinct CDR3 sequences listed, 34% were seen once. About this clonotype: What it recognizes is unknown.

Sequencing was performed on cultured PBMCs, taken from culture after CMV antigen stimulation. This receptor was identified in a human donor in good health (CMV status not recorded). Some clones in this sample may be carry-over from other donors' samples. The rearrangement joins TRBV7-2 to TRBJ1-2; D not certain. The CDR3 DNA sequence: TGTGCCAGCAGCCCGGGAGTACTTGGCTACACCTTC. Translation: CASSPGVLGYTF.